The rows below give T cell receptor beta chains drawn from one sample of a study of blood T cell repertoires in COVID-19. Produced via immunoSEQ multiplex PCR; TCRdb's table is partial and in-frame only. The table lists over 85,000 clones, under 75% of them singletons. The sequenced sample was peripheral blood. These TCRs come from a woman aged 55-69 years with acute or convalescent COVID-19. Each CDR3 is given without its conserved first and last residue.

TRBV7-2	TRBJ2-2	ASSLGPKRYSNTGELF
TRBV12-3/TRBV12-4	TRBJ1-6	ASSFDFLPLH
TRBV6-5	TRBJ1-1	ASSYQFTGGTEAF
TRBV30	TRBJ1-6	AWKGWQGENSPLH
TRBV4-2	TRBJ2-1	ASSPGWEQF
TRBV6-5	TRBJ2-7	ASPKRVLEQY
TRBV5-5	TRBJ2-5	ASSLDGRASETQY
TRBV5-5	TRBJ1-5	ASSLAGQGTQPQH
TRBV5-1	TRBJ2-5	ASSLRGARDPFY
TRBV7-9	TRBJ1-4	ASSLALGEKLF
TRBV11-3	TRBJ2-2	ASSSTGTANTGELF
TRBV12-3/TRBV12-4	TRBJ1-2	ASSLTVNYGYT
TRBV7-8	TRBJ1-5	ASSLDLGGNQPQH
TRBV2	TRBJ1-2	ASSPPDTHGYT
TRBV5-5	TRBJ2-2	ASSLARGGSTGELF
TRBV5-1	TRBJ2-7	ASSLTGQGAEEQY
TRBV6-2/TRBV6-3	TRBJ2-3	ASSTSGTSGPPSTDTQY
TRBV5-6	TRBJ1-5	ASSSTGGRNQPQH
TRBV2	TRBJ2-1	ASGGVAGVSEQF
TRBV19	TRBJ2-1	ASMSLAGGDNEQF
TRBV19	TRBJ1-1	ASTAWAAVVNTEAF
TRBV2	TRBJ1-3	ASSEGRGISGNTIY
TRBV2	TRBJ2-1	ASTGLGNEQF
TRBV6-5	TRBJ2-7	ASMRLAGSIYEQY
TRBV7-2	TRBJ1-6	ASSFAGINSPLH
TRBV5-1	TRBJ2-1	ASSLRTSPDEQF
TRBV29-1	TRBJ1-6	SVAEGADSPLH
TRBV25-1	TRBJ2-5	ASSDDRVQETQY
TRBV5-1	TRBJ2-5	ASSYPTDGLAGEQETQY
TRBV28	TRBJ1-3	ASSSGQIRGNTIY
TRBV5-1	TRBJ2-7	ASSLGNTGLGAYEQY
TRBV27	TRBJ2-2	ASSLLSGTLTGELF
TRBV4-1	TRBJ1-2	ASSRSDQANYGYT
TRBV28	TRBJ2-6	ASSLAGRGRAALGANVLT
TRBV4-3	TRBJ1-1	ASSWTGGAEAF
TRBV2	TRBJ1-6	ASSVGREDYNSPLH
TRBV7-9	TRBJ1-1	ASSFIPGGTEAF
TRBV7-9	TRBJ1-2	ASSRGGAVLGYT
TRBV6-2/TRBV6-3	TRBJ2-7	ASSPGQGARKEY
TRBV27	TRBJ2-7	ASSFGTGPREQY